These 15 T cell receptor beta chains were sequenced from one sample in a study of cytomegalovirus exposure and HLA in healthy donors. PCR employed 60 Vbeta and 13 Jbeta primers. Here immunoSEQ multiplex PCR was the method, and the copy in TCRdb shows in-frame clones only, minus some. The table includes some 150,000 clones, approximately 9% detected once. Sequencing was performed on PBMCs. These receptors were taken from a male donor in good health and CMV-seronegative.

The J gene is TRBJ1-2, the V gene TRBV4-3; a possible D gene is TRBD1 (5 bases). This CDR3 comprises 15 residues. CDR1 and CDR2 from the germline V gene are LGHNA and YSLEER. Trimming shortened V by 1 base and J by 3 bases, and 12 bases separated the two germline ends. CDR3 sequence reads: CASSQGWGEYYGYTF. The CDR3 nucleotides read TGCGCCAGCAGCCAAGGGTGGGGGGAGTACTATGGCTACACCTTC.

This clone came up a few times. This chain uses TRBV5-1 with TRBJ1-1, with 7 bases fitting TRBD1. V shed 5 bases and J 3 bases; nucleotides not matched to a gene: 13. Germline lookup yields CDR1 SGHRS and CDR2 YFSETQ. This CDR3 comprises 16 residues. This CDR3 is CASRTHGGGGDTEAFF. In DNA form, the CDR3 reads TGCGCCAGCAGGACACACGGTGGAGGGGGCGACACTGAAGCTTTCTTT.

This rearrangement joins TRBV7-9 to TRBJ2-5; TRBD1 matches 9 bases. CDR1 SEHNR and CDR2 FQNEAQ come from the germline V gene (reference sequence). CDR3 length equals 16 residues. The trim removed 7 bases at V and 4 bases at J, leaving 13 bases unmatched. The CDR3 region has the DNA TGTGCCAGCACCCACGAGGGGACAGGGTCGGCAGAGACCCAGTACTTC. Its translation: CASTHEGTGSAETQYF.

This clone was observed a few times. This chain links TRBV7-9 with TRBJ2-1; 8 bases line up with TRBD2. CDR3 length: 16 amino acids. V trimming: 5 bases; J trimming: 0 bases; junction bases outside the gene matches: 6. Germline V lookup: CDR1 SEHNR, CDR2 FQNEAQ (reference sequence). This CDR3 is CASSPSTSGSYNEQFF. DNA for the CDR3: TGTGCCAGCAGCCCTAGTACTAGCGGCTCCTACAATGAGCAGTTCTTC.

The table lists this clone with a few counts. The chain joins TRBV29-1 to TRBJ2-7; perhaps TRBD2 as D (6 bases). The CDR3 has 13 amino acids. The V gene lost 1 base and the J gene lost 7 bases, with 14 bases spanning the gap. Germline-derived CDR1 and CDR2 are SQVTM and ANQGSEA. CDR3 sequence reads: CSVEGGGVGEQYF. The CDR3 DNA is TGCAGCGTTGAAGGCGGAGGGGTAGGGGAGCAGTACTTC.

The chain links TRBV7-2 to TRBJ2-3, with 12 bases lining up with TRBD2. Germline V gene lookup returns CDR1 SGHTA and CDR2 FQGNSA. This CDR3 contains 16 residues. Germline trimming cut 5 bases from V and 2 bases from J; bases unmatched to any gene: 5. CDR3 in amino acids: CASSPRLAGATDTQYF. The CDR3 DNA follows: TGTGCCAGCAGCCCAAGACTAGCGGGGGCCACAGATACGCAGTATTTT.

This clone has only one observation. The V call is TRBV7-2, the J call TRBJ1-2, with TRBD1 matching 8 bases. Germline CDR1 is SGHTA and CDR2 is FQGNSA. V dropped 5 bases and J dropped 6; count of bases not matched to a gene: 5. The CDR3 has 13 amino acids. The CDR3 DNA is TGTGCCAGCAGCCCGCAGACAGGGGATGGCTACACCTTC. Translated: CASSPQTGDGYTF.

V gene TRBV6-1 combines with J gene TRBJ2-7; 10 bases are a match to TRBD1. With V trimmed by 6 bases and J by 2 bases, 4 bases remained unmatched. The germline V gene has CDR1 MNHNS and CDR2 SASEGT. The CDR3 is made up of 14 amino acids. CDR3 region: CASRAGQGAYEQYF. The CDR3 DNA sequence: TGTGCCAGCAGGGCCGGACAGGGGGCCTACGAGCAGTACTTC.

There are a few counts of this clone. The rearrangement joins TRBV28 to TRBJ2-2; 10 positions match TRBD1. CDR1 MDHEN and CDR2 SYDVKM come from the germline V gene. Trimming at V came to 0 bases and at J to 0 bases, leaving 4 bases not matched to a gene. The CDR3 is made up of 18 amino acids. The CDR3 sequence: CASSLWGTGVANTGELFF. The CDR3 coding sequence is TGTGCCAGCAGTTTATGGGGGACAGGGGTGGCGAACACCGGGGAGCTGTTTTTT.

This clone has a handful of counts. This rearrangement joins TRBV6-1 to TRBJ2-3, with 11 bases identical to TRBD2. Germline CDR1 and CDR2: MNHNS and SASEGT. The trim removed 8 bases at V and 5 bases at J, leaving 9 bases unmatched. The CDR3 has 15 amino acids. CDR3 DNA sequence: TGTGCCAGCGGCGATAGCGGGAGGGCCGTAGATACGCAGTATTTT. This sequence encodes CASGDSGRAVDTQYF.

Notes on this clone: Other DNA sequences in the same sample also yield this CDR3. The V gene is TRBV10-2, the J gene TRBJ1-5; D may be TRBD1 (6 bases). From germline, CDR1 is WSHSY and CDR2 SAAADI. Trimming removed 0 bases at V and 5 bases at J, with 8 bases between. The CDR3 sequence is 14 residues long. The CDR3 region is CASSESTGYQPQHF. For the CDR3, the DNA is TGCGCCAGCAGTGAGTCGACAGGCTATCAGCCCCAGCATTTT.

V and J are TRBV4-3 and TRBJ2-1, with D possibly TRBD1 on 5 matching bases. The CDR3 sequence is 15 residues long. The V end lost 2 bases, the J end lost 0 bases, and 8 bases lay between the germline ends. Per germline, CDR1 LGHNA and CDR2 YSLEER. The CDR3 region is CASSQRGDSYNEQFF. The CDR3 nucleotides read TGCGCCAGCAGCCAAAGGGGCGACTCCTACAATGAGCAGTTCTTC.

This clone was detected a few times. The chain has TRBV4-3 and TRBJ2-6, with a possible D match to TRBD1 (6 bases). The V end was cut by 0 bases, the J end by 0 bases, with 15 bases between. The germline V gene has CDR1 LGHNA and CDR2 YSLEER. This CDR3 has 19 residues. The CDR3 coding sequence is TGCGCCAGCAGCCAAGACTCAGGGGTTGCCTTCTCTGGGGCCAACGTCCTGACTTTC. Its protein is CASSQDSGVAFSGANVLTF.

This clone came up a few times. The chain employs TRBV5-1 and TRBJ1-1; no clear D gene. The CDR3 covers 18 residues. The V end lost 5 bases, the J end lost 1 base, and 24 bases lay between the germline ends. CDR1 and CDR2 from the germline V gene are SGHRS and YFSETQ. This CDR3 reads CASRLEVFGGVPNTEAFF. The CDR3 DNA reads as TGCGCCAGCAGACTGGAGGTTTTTGGCGGCGTCCCGAACACTGAAGCTTTCTTT.

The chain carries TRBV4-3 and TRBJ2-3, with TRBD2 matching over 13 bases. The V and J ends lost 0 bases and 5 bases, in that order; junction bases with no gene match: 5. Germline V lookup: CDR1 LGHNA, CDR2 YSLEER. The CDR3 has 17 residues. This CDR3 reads CASSQDRGLAGVDTQYF. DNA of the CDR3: TGCGCCAGCAGCCAAGACCGAGGACTAGCGGGAGTAGATACGCAGTATTTT.